The 26 T cell receptor beta chains in this list originate from one sample, sequenced in a study of cytomegalovirus exposure and HLA in healthy donors. Method: immunoSEQ multiplex PCR; TCRdb's copy keeps in-frame clones and lacks some. The repertoire holds about 150,000 clones, with 82% as singletons. The sequencing sample was made of PBMCs. Receptor source: a man aged 30 to 45 in good health and CMV-seropositive.

The V call is TRBV2, the J call TRBJ2-3; TRBD2 agrees at 14 bases. With 5 bases clipped from V and 0 bases from J, the junction kept 4 bases outside the gene matches. The CDR3 is 17 residues long. Per germline, CDR1 SNHLY and CDR2 FYNNEI. The CDR3 loop reads CASSFGLAGGSTDTQYF. The DNA for the CDR3 is TGTGCCAGCAGTTTTGGACTAGCGGGGGGCAGCACAGATACGCAGTATTTT.

This chain links TRBV9 with TRBJ1-2; 7 nucleotides match TRBD1. V dropped 4 bases and J dropped 7; count of bases not matched to a gene: 10. CDR3 length equals 14 residues. Germline V gene sequence: CDR1 SGDLS, CDR2 YYNGEE. CDR3 sequence: CASSTGTALGGYTF. The CDR3 DNA is TGTGCCAGCAGCACTGGGACAGCTCTGGGTGGCTACACCTTC.

This clone was detected only once. The chain couples TRBV4-2 to TRBJ2-7; D perhaps matches TRBD1 (5 bases). Per the germline V gene, CDR1 is LGHNA and CDR2 is YNFKEQ. V lost 1 base to trimming and J lost 2 bases, with 6 bases between them. This CDR3 spans 13 amino acids. In nucleotides, the CDR3 is TGTGCCAGCAGCCAAGGGGGCCCCTACGAGCAGTACTTC. Its translation: CASSQGGPYEQYF.

The chain has TRBV11-3 and TRBJ2-5, with TRBD2 identical over 7 bases. CDR1 and CDR2 (germline): SGHNT, YENEEA. Unmatched junction bases numbered 17, after V lost 5 bases and J lost 5 bases. The CDR3 covers 17 residues. CDR3 region: CASSTRKGGRGGETQYF. DNA for the CDR3: TGTGCCAGCAGCACGCGAAAAGGCGGGAGAGGTGGGGAGACCCAGTACTTC. The full variable domain, with the rest looked up from reference TRBV11-3 and TRBJ2-5, is EAGVVQSPRYKIIEKKQPVAFWCNPISGHNTLYWYLQNLGQGPELLIRYENEEAVDDSQLPKDRFSAERLKGVDSTLKIQPAELGDSAVYLCASSTRKGGRGGETQYFGPGTRLLVL.

This sequence joins TRBV7-3 and TRBJ2-1, with D possibly TRBD2 on 6 matching bases. The V end was cut by 2 bases, the J end by 9 bases, with 17 bases between. The germline V gene encodes CDR1 SGHTA and CDR2 FQGTGA. The length of the CDR3 is 15 residues. The CDR3 DNA reads TGTGCCAGCAGCTTACGGGCGGGGCCATCGTTTGAGCAGTTCTTC. Encoded protein: CASSLRAGPSFEQFF.

This chain uses TRBV4-2 with TRBJ2-1, with 11 bases aligning to TRBD2. CDR1 is LGHNA and CDR2 is YNFKEQ in the germline V gene. V gave up 0 bases and J gave up 6 bases; unmatched junction bases: 4. The CDR3 is 16 amino acids. The CDR3 coding sequence is TGTGCCAGCAGCCAAGATCTAGCGGGGGGCTCCAATGAGCAGTTCTTC. Translating gives CASSQDLAGGSNEQFF.

The chain joins TRBV6-4 to TRBJ2-4, with D possibly being TRBD2 (6 bases). Trimming removed 3 bases at V and 4 bases at J, with 13 bases between. The germline gives CDR1 MRHNA, CDR2 SNTAGT. The CDR3 runs 15 residues. The CDR3 spells CASSDRSGGKNIQYF. DNA of the CDR3: TGTGCCAGCAGTGATCGGTCCGGGGGTAAAAACATTCAGTACTTC.

The chain is built from TRBV5-6 and TRBJ1-2; D gene uncertain. The CDR3 is 15 residues long. With 0 bases removed from V and 3 bases from J, the gap between germline ends came to 12 bases. CDR1 is SGHDT, CDR2 YYEEEE, per germline. The CDR3 here is CASSLAKAGHYGYTF. CDR3 sequence (DNA): TGTGCCAGCAGCTTGGCCAAAGCAGGCCACTATGGCTACACCTTC.

The gene calls are TRBV19 and TRBJ2-7; 8 bases map to TRBD1. This CDR3 contains 15 residues. J gave up 2 bases and V 4 bases, and 7 bases lay outside the gene matches. The germline CDR1 and CDR2 sequences are LNHDA and SQIVND (reference sequence). The CDR3 here is CASSTDRGSPYEQYF. Here the CDR3 DNA reads TGTGCCAGTAGTACCGACAGGGGAAGCCCCTACGAGCAGTACTTC.

The chain combines TRBV5-3 with TRBJ2-7; D might be TRBD1 (5 bases). TRBV5-3 qualifies as an ORF whose function is uncertain. This CDR3 has 17 amino acids. V was shortened by 0 bases and J by 0 bases, with 16 bases between the two germline ends. As DNA, the CDR3 is TGTGCCAGAAGCTTGGATGGGATGAACAGGAGCTCCTACGAGCAGTACTTC. As protein: CARSLDGMNRSSYEQYF.

The V call is TRBV7-7, the J call TRBJ2-7; tentative D call: TRBD2 (6 bases). The length of the CDR3 is 15 residues. Germline V gene data show CDR1 as SSHAT and CDR2 as FNYEAQ (reference sequence). Trimming shortened V by 6 bases and J by 4 bases, and 19 bases separated the two germline ends. This CDR3 is CASSVERGTSYEQYF. The CDR3 DNA reads as TGTGCCAGCAGTGTAGAACGCGGGACTTCATACGAGCAGTACTTC.

This clone was seen only a few times. One junction end disagrees with the germline gene, perhaps due to a read error. This chain joins TRBV5-4 and TRBJ2-4; 8 bases agree with TRBD1. Looked up from germline, CDR1 is SGHNT and CDR2 is YYREEE (reference sequence). This CDR3 comprises 13 residues. CDR3 bases: TGTGCCAGCAGCTTGCGGCCGACAGGGGATCGGCACTTC. Translated: CASSLRPTGDRHF.

The chain uses TRBV6-5 and TRBJ2-3; D ambiguous. V lost 10 bases to trimming and J lost 2 bases, with 7 bases between them. The CDR3 is 11 amino acids. Germline V CDR1 and CDR2: MNHEY, SVGAGI. CDR3 coding DNA: TGTGCCACCTCTTACACAGATACGCAGTATTTT. Amino acids: CATSYTDTQYF.

This clone was picked up one time. The chain recombines TRBV19 with TRBJ2-1, with TRBD2 as a possible D gene (5 bases). The CDR3 runs 14 residues. Deletions cut 1 base from V and 1 base from J, with 5 bases between. Per germline, CDR1 LNHDA and CDR2 SQIVND (reference sequence). This chain's CDR3 is CASSIAGSYNEQFF. CDR3 sequence (DNA): TGTGCCAGTAGTATAGCGGGATCCTACAATGAGCAGTTCTTC.

The chain recombines TRBV19 with TRBJ1-1; tentatively, D is TRBD1 (5 bases). V lost 3 bases and J lost 2, with 7 bases in between. Germline CDR1 is LNHDA and CDR2 is SQIVND (reference sequence). The CDR3 is 13 amino acids. DNA for the CDR3: TGTGCCAGTAGTATGTGGACAAACACTGAAGCTTTCTTT. It yields the protein CASSMWTNTEAFF.

This chain links TRBV4-3 with TRBJ2-2; no clear D. CDR3 length equals 14 residues. Germline CDR1 and CDR2: LGHNA and YSLEER. V was clipped by 0 bases and J by 4 bases, with 6 bases between them. Here the CDR3 reads CASSQDLFTGELFF. The CDR3, as DNA: TGCGCCAGCAGCCAAGATCTCTTCACCGGGGAGCTGTTTTTT.

The chain combines TRBV4-1 with TRBJ2-5; 8 nucleotides align to TRBD2. The ends lost 4 bases at V and 5 bases at J; junction bases unmatched: 3. The CDR3 has 13 amino acids. CDR1 MGHRA and CDR2 YSYEKL come from the germline V gene. CDR3 protein: CASSLSGGETQYF. The DNA of the CDR3 is TGCGCCAGCAGCCTGTCGGGGGGGGAGACCCAGTACTTC.

This sequence joins TRBV27 and TRBJ1-2, with TRBD1 matching 7 bases. The CDR3 runs to 13 residues. Trimming cost V 4 bases and J 3 bases; bases outside gene matches: 2. CDR1 and CDR2 (germline): MNHEY, SMNVEV (reference sequence). CDR3: CASSYQGDYGYTF. For the CDR3, the DNA is TGTGCCAGCAGTTACCAGGGGGACTATGGCTACACCTTC.

This chain connects TRBV9 to TRBJ2-2; D might be TRBD2 (7 bases). CDR3 length: 18 residues. Germline V gene lookup returns CDR1 SGDLS and CDR2 YYNGEE. V dropped 0 bases and J dropped 4 bases, with 19 bases sitting between them. CDR3 in DNA: TGTGCCAGCAGCGTAGATCAATGGGGGAGGGGGTCCACCGGGGAGCTGTTTTTT. Its protein product is CASSVDQWGRGSTGELFF.

This chain links TRBV7-2 with TRBJ2-7; D may be TRBD1 (5 bases). The germline CDR1 and CDR2 sequences are SGHTA and FQGNSA. V lost 1 base to trimming and J lost 3 bases, with 7 bases between them. The CDR3 consists of 13 residues. CDR3 sequence reads: CASSLGGNYEQYF. DNA for the CDR3: TGTGCCAGCAGCTTAGGGGGCAACTACGAGCAGTACTTC.

The CDR3 here is CASSVGGFGNTIYF. CDR3 nucleotide sequence: TGTGCCAGCAGCGTCGGGGGGTTTGGAAACACCATATATTTT. V usage is TRBV9 and J usage is TRBJ1-3; TRBD1 is a possible D gene (5 bases). Germline CDR1 and CDR2: SGDLS and YYNGEE. The CDR3 sequence is 14 residues long. Trimming removed 2 bases from V and 3 bases from J, with 9 bases in between.

V usage is TRBV7-6 and J usage is TRBJ2-5; the D gene is possibly TRBD1 (6 bases). CDR1 SGHVS and CDR2 FNYEAQ come from the germline V gene. This CDR3 is 14 amino acids long. Between the trimmed V and J ends, which lost 4 bases and 4 bases, there was a span of 13 bases. The CDR3 region is CASSSGTQGETQYF. CDR3 sequence (DNA): TGTGCCAGCAGCTCCGGGACACAGGGAGAGACCCAGTACTTC.

The chain couples TRBV5-1 to TRBJ1-2; D perhaps matches TRBD1 (6 bases). The CDR3 totals 15 residues. CDR1 SGHRS and CDR2 YFSETQ come from the germline V gene. V lost 4 bases, J lost 4 bases, and 17 bases lay in between. The CDR3 protein is CASSAGDGGSYGYTF. CDR3 in DNA: TGCGCCAGCAGCGCCGGGGATGGGGGCTCCTATGGCTACACCTTC.

This clone showed up just a few times. J is TRBJ1-2 and V is TRBV19; 10 bases line up with TRBD1. From germline, CDR1 is LNHDA and CDR2 SQIVND (reference sequence). J was trimmed by 6 bases and V by 6 bases; bases with no gene match: 4. This CDR3 is 13 amino acids long. The CDR3 protein is CASSPTGGNGYTF. The DNA of the CDR3 is TGTGCCAGTAGCCCGACAGGGGGCAATGGCTACACCTTC.

The rearrangement uses TRBV5-4 and TRBJ2-1; D might be TRBD2 (6 bases). The V gene's germline CDR1 is SGHNT and CDR2 YYREEE (reference sequence). V was clipped by 0 bases and J by 7 bases, with 11 bases between them. The CDR3 is 14 residues long. DNA of the CDR3: TGTGCCAGCAGCTTGGTCGGGGGTAGGAATGAGCAGTTCTTC. This gives the protein CASSLVGGRNEQFF.

This rearrangement joins TRBV10-3 to TRBJ2-6, with TRBD1 identical over 7 bases. The J segment lost 4 bases and the V segment lost 3 bases, leaving 9 bases of the junction unmatched. This CDR3 spans 17 amino acids. Germline CDR1 ENHRY, CDR2 SYGVKD. The CDR3 region has the DNA TGTGCCATCAGTGATAGGGAGACAGGGTCAGGGGCCAACGTCCTGACTTTC. It specifies CAISDRETGSGANVLTF.